The 16 T cell receptor beta chains below all came from one sample that was sequenced in a study of OX40 agonist ivuxolimab in advanced cancers. Produced via immunoSEQ multiplex PCR; TCRdb's table is partial and in-frame only. The sample includes almost 35,000 clones, 81% of them seen just once. The specimen was CD4+ or CD8+ T cells sorted from blood, collected in a trial of the OX40 agonist ivuxolimab. All receptors come from an adult with an advanced solid tumor such as melanoma, head and neck, liver or kidney cancer.

The V gene is TRBV6-5, the J gene TRBJ1-1; D is unresolved. Trimming shortened V by 6 bases and J by 8 bases, and 16 bases separated the two germline ends. This CDR3 is built from 13 residues. From germline, CDR1 is MNHEY and CDR2 SVGAGI. The CDR3 bases are TGTGCCAGCAGGTTCCCCGGACGGGGAGAAGCTTTCTTT. Translated, it gives CASRFPGRGEAFF.

This sequence joins TRBV6-6 and TRBJ1-5, with 8 bases lining up with TRBD1. CDR1 and CDR2 (germline): MNHNY, SVGAGI (reference sequence). The CDR3 has 14 amino acids. Trimming at V came to 2 bases and at J to 6 bases, leaving 3 bases not matched to a gene. The CDR3 DNA follows: TGTGCCAGCAGTTACGGACAGGGAAGTCAGCCCCAGCATTTT. It translates to CASSYGQGSQPQHF.

The J gene is TRBJ1-2, the V gene TRBV18, with 9 bases aligning to TRBD1. The germline V gene has CDR1 KGHSH and CDR2 LQKENI. V dropped 3 bases and J dropped 4; count of bases not matched to a gene: 6. The CDR3 covers 15 residues. CDR3 sequence (DNA): TGTGCCAGCTCACCTGTTCCGGGACAGGGCTATGGCTACACCTTC. Residues: CASSPVPGQGYGYTF.

This rearrangement joins TRBV2 to TRBJ1-5; 10 nucleotides align to TRBD1. CDR3 length: 15 amino acids. The V gene's germline CDR1 is SNHLY and CDR2 FYNNEI. J was trimmed by 4 bases and V by 7 bases; bases with no gene match: 7. The CDR3 DNA is TGTGCCAGCAACCCGGACAGGGGGGGAAATCAGCCCCAGCATTTT. Protein: CASNPDRGGNQPQHF.

The CDR3 nucleotides read TGTGCCAGCAGCTACCGACAAAATGAGCAGTTCTTC. Protein sequence: CASSYRQNEQFF. The J gene is TRBJ2-1, the V gene TRBV28, with unresolved D. Trimming removed 6 bases at V and 7 bases at J, with 10 bases between. The CDR3 extends over 12 amino acids. From germline, CDR1 is MDHEN and CDR2 SYDVKM. Complete variable domain (other parts from reference TRBV28 and TRBJ2-1): DVKVTQSSRYLVKRTGEKVFLECVQDMDHENMFWYRQDPGLGLRLIYFSYDVKMKEKGDIPEGYSVSREKKERFSLILESASTNQTSMYLCASSYRQNEQFFGPGTRLTVL.

This chain connects TRBV2 to TRBJ1-4, with D tentatively TRBD1 (5 bases). The CDR3 has 15 amino acids. Trimming removed 4 bases from V and 2 bases from J, with 11 bases in between. The germline V gene has CDR1 SNHLY and CDR2 FYNNEI. The CDR3 DNA is TGTGCCAGCAGTGGGGAGGGGTCCACTAATGAAAAACTGTTTTTT. Translation gives CASSGEGSTNEKLFF.

The chain employs TRBV10-3 and TRBJ2-7; D unclear. The CDR3 runs 14 residues. V lost 6 bases and J 0 bases, leaving 12 bases between the germline ends. Germline CDR1 and CDR2: ENHRY and SYGVKD. The CDR3 nucleotides read TGTGCCATCAGAGGGAACATCGCCTCCTACGAGCAGTACTTC. Protein product: CAIRGNIASYEQYF.

The chain carries TRBV7-2 and TRBJ1-2; the D is unclear. The germline gives CDR1 SGHTA, CDR2 FQGNSA. V lost 1 base and J lost 4, with 16 bases in between. CDR3 length: 16 amino acids. The CDR3 DNA sequence: TGTGCCAGCAGCTTAGACGTGACACCGCGTGCCTATGGCTACACCTTC. Protein product: CASSLDVTPRAYGYTF.

The chain recombines TRBV5-1 with TRBJ1-1; TRBD1 is a possible D gene (6 bases). Germline V gene sequence: CDR1 SGHRS, CDR2 YFSETQ. The CDR3 covers 15 residues. V lost 4 bases and J 1 base, leaving 14 bases between the germline ends. The DNA of the CDR3 is TGCGCCAGCAGCCTGTGGGGGGCGGAGAACACTGAAGCTTTCTTT. Residues: CASSLWGAENTEAFF. The full variable domain, its missing parts supplied by reference TRBV5-1 and TRBJ1-1, is KAGVTQTPRYLIKTRGQQVTLSCSPISGHRSVSWYQQTPGQGLQFLFEYFSETQRNKGNFPGRFSGRQFSNSRSEMNVSTLELGDSALYLCASSLWGAENTEAFFGQGTRLTVV.

This clone was counted once. V is TRBV7-8 and J is TRBJ2-5, with TRBD1 matching 7 bases. Germline-derived CDR1 and CDR2 are SGHVS and FQNEAQ. The trim removed 5 bases at V and 2 bases at J, leaving 8 bases unmatched. This CDR3 contains 15 residues. The CDR3 protein is CASSERQGTQETQYF. CDR3 bases: TGTGCCAGCAGCGAACGACAGGGCACACAAGAGACCCAGTACTTC.

The V and J genes are TRBV5-4 and TRBJ2-5, with TRBD2 matching over 11 bases. Germline V gives CDR1 SGHNT, CDR2 YYREEE (reference sequence). Germline trimming cut 4 bases from V and 2 bases from J; bases unmatched to any gene: 7. This CDR3 contains 16 residues. DNA for the CDR3: TGTGCCAGCAGCCTAGGACTAGCGGGCGCACAAGAGACCCAGTACTTC. Its translation: CASSLGLAGAQETQYF.

V and J are TRBV14 and TRBJ2-7; D not resolved. CDR3 length: 13 residues. V shed 1 base and J shed 7 bases, with 11 bases lying between them. The germline V gene encodes CDR1 SGHDN and CDR2 FVKESK. The CDR3 DNA sequence: TGTGCCAGCAGCCAAGTCCCGCTGGGGGAGCAGTACTTC. Translating gives CASSQVPLGEQYF.

The J gene is TRBJ1-2, the V gene TRBV4-3; D gene unclear. Trimming took 3 bases from V and 8 from J, leaving 13 bases between them. The CDR3 totals 13 residues. Germline loops: CDR1 LGHNA, CDR2 YSLEER. The CDR3 sequence: CASSQQVRIGYTF. In DNA form, the CDR3 reads TGCGCCAGCAGCCAGCAGGTTAGGATCGGCTACACCTTC.

The rearrangement links TRBV7-9 to TRBJ1-5, with TRBD1 as a possible D gene (5 bases). Trimming shortened V by 4 bases and J by 5 bases, and 12 bases separated the two germline ends. The germline CDR1 and CDR2 sequences are SEHNR and FQNEAQ (reference sequence). This CDR3 has 14 residues. CDR3 protein: CASSSRTRDQPQHF. The CDR3 DNA reads as TGTGCCAGCAGCTCCCGGACAAGGGATCAGCCCCAGCATTTT.

The rearrangement links TRBV4-3 to TRBJ2-1; 11 bases match TRBD1. V shed 3 bases, J shed 7 bases, and the junction held 5 bases outside the gene matches. The CDR3 contains 15 residues. The germline V gene has CDR1 LGHNA and CDR2 YSLEER. In DNA form, the CDR3 reads TGCGCCAGCAGCCAGCCGGGACAGGGGGGTAATGAGCAGTTCTTC. Amino acid sequence: CASSQPGQGGNEQFF.

The genes are TRBV5-4 and TRBJ1-1; weak D call: TRBD1 (6 bases). Trimming removed 4 bases at V and 5 bases at J, with 15 bases between. Germline CDR1 SGHNT, CDR2 YYREEE (reference sequence). The CDR3 runs to 14 residues. The CDR3 loop is CASSQEGGWTEAFF. As DNA, the CDR3 is TGTGCCAGCAGCCAAGAAGGGGGATGGACTGAAGCTTTCTTT.